These 10 T cell receptor beta chains were all obtained from the same sample, sequenced in a study of CD8 T cells in ankylosing spondylitis. TCRdb used MiXCR to reprocess the 5' RACE reads, holding one entry per CDR3 protein. Among some 450,000 distinct CDR3 sequences listed, roughly 17% were seen once. Points from the study as a whole: Made up of eight highly homologous variants, a TCR beta motif appeared characteristic of ankylosing spondylitis blood.

These receptors' targets are unknown. Sequenced material: blood, either unsorted or a sorted T cell fraction (not recorded which). Source of these receptors: a male donor with ankylosing spondylitis.

This clonotype was observed a handful of times. V is TRBV6-1 and J is TRBJ2-2; D might be TRBD2 (5 bases). Deletions cut 4 bases from V and 7 bases from J, with 13 bases between. Germline V gene data show CDR1 as MNHNS and CDR2 as SASEGT. The CDR3 runs 14 residues. The CDR3 here is CASSAGSRVGELFF. The CDR3 nucleotides are TGTGCCAGCAGTGCGGGGTCTAGAGTCGGGGAGCTGTTTTTT.

In this sample, this clonotype turned up a few times. This sequence joins TRBV27 and TRBJ1-6; tentatively, D is TRBD1 (6 bases). The CDR3 runs 15 residues. Trimming cost V 1 base and J 7 bases, with 11 bases left between them. Germline values: CDR1 MNHEY, CDR2 SMNVEV (reference sequence). The CDR3 DNA reads as TGTGCCAGCAGTTTATTACAGGGTGGGAATTCACCCCTCCACTTT. This gives the protein CASSLLQGGNSPLHF.

The chain is built from TRBV12-3 or TRBV12-4 and TRBJ1-3; perhaps TRBD1 as D (6 bases). V lost 4 bases to trimming and J lost 2 bases, with 12 bases between them. This CDR3 spans 15 amino acids. The CDR3 reads CASSWGPTPGNTIYF. The CDR3 DNA reads TGTGCCAGCAGTTGGGGGCCTACCCCTGGAAACACCATATATTTT.

This clonotype has just a few counts. The chain links TRBV7-2 to TRBJ1-1; TRBD1 might be the D (5 bases). V dropped 5 bases and J dropped 0 bases, with 13 bases sitting between them. The CDR3 extends over 15 amino acids. In germline, CDR1 is SGHTA, CDR2 FQGNSA. CDR3: CASSMTVGLNTEAFF. CDR3 DNA: TGTGCCAGCAGCATGACAGTCGGGTTGAACACTGAAGCTTTCTTT.

V and J are TRBV6-1 and TRBJ1-5, with 10 bases that match TRBD1. After removal of 4 bases from V and 7 bases from J, the junction contained 4 bases not matched to a gene. CDR3 length: 14 residues. The germline V gene has CDR1 MNHNS and CDR2 SASEGT. The CDR3 region is CASSGQGASQPQHF. CDR3 in DNA: TGTGCCAGCAGTGGACAGGGGGCGTCGCAGCCCCAGCATTTT.

The V and J genes are TRBV9 and TRBJ2-3; D is ambiguous. Per the germline V gene, CDR1 is SGDLS and CDR2 is YYNGEE. Trimming removed 2 bases from V and 1 base from J, with 11 bases in between. The CDR3 sequence is 15 residues long. In nucleotides, the CDR3 is TGTGCCAGCAGCGTTGACCAATCGGGCACAGATACGCAGTATTTT. Translated: CASSVDQSGTDTQYF.

This clonotype was observed a few times. The chain couples TRBV20-1 to TRBJ2-3, with 9 bases matching TRBD2. This CDR3 region has 15 residues. Unmatched junction bases numbered 5, after V lost 1 base and J lost 3 bases. Germline V CDR1 and CDR2: DFQATT, SNEGSKA (reference sequence). The CDR3 region is CSARAASGVTDTQYF. CDR3 sequence (DNA): TGCAGTGCTAGAGCGGCTAGCGGGGTGACAGATACGCAGTATTTT.

Ten or more counts support this clonotype. The V gene is TRBV14, the J gene TRBJ1-1, with D perhaps TRBD1 (5 bases). Germline CDR1 SGHDN, CDR2 FVKESK. This CDR3 has 13 residues. V was shortened by 7 bases and J by 7 bases, with 16 bases between the two germline ends. Written as DNA, the CDR3 is TGTGCCAGCACCCTAGGGGCGGTGGGTGAAGCTTTCTTT. Residues: CASTLGAVGEAFF.

The chain links TRBV6-1 to TRBJ1-1; 8 bases align to TRBD1. Germline CDR1 MNHNS, CDR2 SASEGT. V was pared by 0 bases and J by 1 base, with 1 base of the junction left unmatched. There are 15 residues in the CDR3. The CDR3 coding sequence is TGTGCCAGCAGTGAAGCCGGGACAGGGAACACTGAAGCTTTCTTT. Its protein is CASSEAGTGNTEAFF.

The chain carries TRBV6-5 and TRBJ2-7; perhaps TRBD1 as D (5 bases). The V gene lost 6 bases and the J gene lost 7 bases, with 10 bases spanning the gap. Germline V gene sequence: CDR1 MNHEY, CDR2 SVGAGI. This CDR3 spans 11 amino acids. CDR3 sequence reads: CASRGAREQYF. CDR3 nucleotide sequence: TGTGCCAGCAGAGGGGCGAGGGAGCAGTACTTC.